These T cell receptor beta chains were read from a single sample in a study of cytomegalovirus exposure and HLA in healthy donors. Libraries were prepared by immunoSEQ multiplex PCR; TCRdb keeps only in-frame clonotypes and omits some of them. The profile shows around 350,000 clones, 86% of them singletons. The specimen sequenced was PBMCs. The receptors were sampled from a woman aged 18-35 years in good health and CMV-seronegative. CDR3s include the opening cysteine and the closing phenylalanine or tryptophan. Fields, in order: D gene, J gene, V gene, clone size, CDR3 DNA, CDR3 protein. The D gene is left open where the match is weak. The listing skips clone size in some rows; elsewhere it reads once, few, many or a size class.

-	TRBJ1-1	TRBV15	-	TGTGCCACCAGCAGTCGGGGGAACACTGAAGCTTTCTTT	CATSSRGNTEAFF
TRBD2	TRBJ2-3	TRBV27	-	TGTGCCAGCAGTTTTGGGCTAGCGGCAGATACGCAGTATTTT	CASSFGLAADTQYF
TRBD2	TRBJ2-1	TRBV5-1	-	TGCGCCAGCACCTCGACTAGCGGGCCCGCTCGTACCCCTTACAATGAGCAGTTCTTC	CASTSTSGPARTPYNEQFF
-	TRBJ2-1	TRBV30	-	TGTGCCTGGAGTGCGTCCGGGTACGAGCAGTTCTTC	CAWSASGYEQFF
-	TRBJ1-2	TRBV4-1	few	TGCGCCAGCAGTAATCAGGGGACCTATGGCTACACCTTC	CASSNQGTYGYTF
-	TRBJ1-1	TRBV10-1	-	TGCGCCAGCAGTAGCTCTACACTAATGAACACTGAAGCTTTCTTT	CASSSSTLMNTEAFF
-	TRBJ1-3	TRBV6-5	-	TGTGCCAGCAGTCCCGGGACAAACTCTGGAAACACCATATATTTT	CASSPGTNSGNTIYF
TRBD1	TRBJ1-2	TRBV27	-	TGTGCCAGCAGTTCGCTTACCGGGACAGATAACACCCTAAACTATGGCTACACCTTC	CASSSLTGTDNTLNYGYTF
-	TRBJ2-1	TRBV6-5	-	TGTGCCAGTCAAAGCGGGCCGAGCTCCTACAATGAGCAGTTCTTC	CASQSGPSSYNEQFF
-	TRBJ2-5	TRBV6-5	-	TGTGCCAGCAGTTACTCCTCCCGAGGAGAGACCCAGTACTTC	CASSYSSRGETQYF
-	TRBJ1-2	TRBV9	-	TGTGCCAGCAGCGTGGGGCAACCAGCTAACTATGGCTACACCTTC	CASSVGQPANYGYTF
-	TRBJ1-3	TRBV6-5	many	TGTGCCAGCAGTTACACTTGGGGGCCCGGAAACACCATATATTTT	CASSYTWGPGNTIYF
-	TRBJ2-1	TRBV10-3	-	TGTGCCATCAGACCTACTGAGGCCAATGAGCAGTTCTTC	CAIRPTEANEQFF
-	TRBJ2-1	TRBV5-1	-	TGCGCCAGCAGCTTGGTACTGAGTTACTACAATGAGCAGTTCTTC	CASSLVLSYYNEQFF
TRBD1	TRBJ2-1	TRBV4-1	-	TGCGCCAGCAGCCGTGACAGGGGTAATGAGCAGTTCTTC	CASSRDRGNEQFF
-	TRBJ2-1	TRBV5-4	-	TGTGCCAGCAGCTTGAAGACTAGTTACAATGAGCAGTTCTTC	CASSLKTSYNEQFF
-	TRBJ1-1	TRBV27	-	TGTGCCAGCAGTTTAAAGGGAGCTAACACTGAAGCTTTCTTT	CASSLKGANTEAFF
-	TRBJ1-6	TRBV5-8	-	TGTGCCAGCAGCTTCAGACAGGATTCACCCCTCCACTTT	CASSFRQDSPLHF
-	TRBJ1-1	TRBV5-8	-	TGTGCCAGCAGCTTAGCAGGGGTAGGGAACACTGAAGCTTTCTTT	CASSLAGVGNTEAFF
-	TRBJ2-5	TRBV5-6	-	TGTGCCAGCAGCTTGGGAGGGTGGGGGGAAGAGACCCAGTACTTC	CASSLGGWGEETQYF